The sequence of this T cell receptor (beta chain) was determined in a study of cytomegalovirus exposure and HLA in healthy donors (dated by TCRdb to about 2017). With regard to the full study: An earlier analysis of roughly 610 of the donors reported approximately 300 Gb of sequence data and around 120 million unique TCR beta sequences obtained from around 170 million T cells. Approximately 310 gigabases of sequencing data and approximately 92 million unique TCR sequences made up an early release that covered over 550 HLA-typed donors. Of the roughly 400 genotyped donors, 65% to 90% were placed in the genetic ancestry cluster associated with self-reported Caucasian donors. The study aimed to test whether cataloging public T cell receptors could reveal signatures of past pathogen exposure. Using immunosequencing, the study profiled T cell repertoires from around 680 subjects and related those repertoires to cytomegalovirus serostatus. In addition to the first cohort of hundreds of subjects, a separate validation cohort of 120 different subjects was used. High-throughput TCR immunosequencing, statistical association of individual TCRs with disease status, and machine learning were combined to predict cytomegalovirus infection status. In a later analysis, previously published TCR beta repertoires from 500 to 750 donors were re-analyzed and high-resolution HLA genotyping was added so that TCR occurrence patterns could be studied. In the later analysis, no new phenotypic data were used to find candidate immune exposures; instead, reliance was placed on TCR beta sequences and their occurrence across donors. An earlier analysis of around 580 of the donors used high-throughput TCR beta sequencing to judge whether each TCR beta V gene segment behaved as functional or pseudogenic. Donor age, sex, ethnicity and CMV serostatus were compiled together with the repertoire data. A later genetic analysis took genome-wide SNP genotypes for about 55% of the roughly 700 donors and used that subset as a discovery cohort. All discovery cohort repertoires had been generated using a single sequencing platform. HLA typing included class I and class II loci at four-digit resolution. The number of typed donors differed by locus: about 620-640 for A, B, C, DRB1 and DQB1; some 540 for DQA1; approximately 600 for DPA1; and roughly 450 for DPB1. About five DR-DQ haplotypes were treated as single units for association and clustering because of strong linkage in the cohort. Across 398 genotyped donors of the cohort, an average of about 240,000 unique TCR beta nucleotide sequences per donor were sequenced, and approximately 17% of those sequences were non-productive. Here is what the overall study found, with its caveats: A later analysis associated 16,951 TCR beta sequences with specific HLA alleles at a false discovery rate of 0.05. In both the original and validation cohorts, the classifier was reported to diagnose cytomegalovirus status with high specificity and sensitivity. The study gave a list of 150 to 200 TCR beta chains associated with cytomegalovirus. In a later analysis, several top co-occurrence clusters were reported to appear linked to parvovirus B19, influenza, CMV and Epstein-Barr virus. For the cohort, immune exposure information was limited to CMV serostatus. V-gene and J-gene trimming of TCR beta chains was associated with a missense DCLRE1C variant in a later genetic analysis, and the association was replicated in an independent cohort. Because HLA typing was unavailable for some donors at each locus, only the typed subset was used in association tests. An earlier analysis of some 560 of the donors showed that most TCR beta V segments appeared in productive rearrangements either about 90% or about 30% of the time, which broadly matched IMGT annotations. According to a later analysis, most CMV-associated TCR beta chains appeared to be HLA-restricted, and the HLA associations seemed to be driven largely by CMV exposure. Presence/absence analyses assumed roughly uniform sequencing depth across donors, an assumption that may not hold. A later genetic analysis reported fewer N-insertions in productive TCRs among donors in an Asian-associated ancestry cluster than the roughly 620-donor mean. Roughly 15 rarely observed V segments, including chromosome 9 orphons, were excluded from the earlier analysis of approximately 600 of the donors because counts were too low. Compared with equally common non-associated chains, HLA-associated TCR beta chains in a later analysis were more clonally expanded and had lower generation probabilities. It was suggested by the authors that the approach could potentially be generalized to other disease states and immunological phenotypes. A further reported finding was that TCR beta sequences accurately predicted the HLA-A and HLA-B alleles for most subjects in the first cohort. When HLA alleles, especially DR and DQ, strongly co-occurred, TCR associations were difficult to assign to individual alleles. Only TCR beta chains were sequenced in this cohort, and the absence of alpha or paired-chain data limited detectable features. A cluster of highly shared sequence variants was judged likely to represent a technical artifact of the sequencing pipeline. Across donors, most TCR sequences were observed very rarely, whereas some public TCRs were present in many individuals. Linkage disequilibrium might explain the correlated functional status among segregating V segments, but an unknown experimental factor could not be ruled out. In vitro tests confirmed that a few of the cytomegalovirus-associated TCR beta chains recognize cytomegalovirus antigens. In a later analysis, the rate of TCR association differed among HLA loci, with DRB1 alleles having the most associated TCRs and HLA-C alleles having the fewest.

Library preparation employed the immunoSEQ multiplex PCR assay. The multiplex PCR relied on a mix of 60 forward primers for TCR Vbeta segments and 13 reverse primers for TCR Jbeta segments. The CDR3 region of rearranged TCR beta genes was amplified from genomic DNA with a multiplex PCR assay. The amplified TCR beta libraries were sequenced on the Illumina HiSeq System as 87-base-pair reads. The published analysis was carried out like this. Across the 700 or so repertoires, a later analysis counted 75 million to 90 million unique TCR beta chains, roughly 11 million of which were shared by at least two donors. To remove PCR and sequencing errors, raw reads were error-corrected and collapsed into unique sequences using a nearest-neighbor algorithm that merged closely related sequences. V, D and J gene segments were assigned by aligning CDR3 sequences to IMGT reference sequences. For a sequence to be retained, at least a six-nucleotide match to both a V gene segment and a J gene segment was required. Rearrangements were classified as productive when the CDR3 lacked stop codons and remained in frame with V and J, and all other rearrangements were classified as non-productive. Following IMGT convention, CDR3 was defined as the stretch from the second conserved V-encoded cysteine up to the conserved J-encoded phenylalanine. The earlier analysis of a few hundred of the donors excluded sequences that lacked an unambiguous match to a single V gene segment. An earlier analysis of some 500 of the donors classified V segments as functional when productive rearrangements were above 56.7% and as segregating when the standard deviation between donors was above 5%. A statistical classification framework was developed to diagnose cytomegalovirus status using the catalog of TCR beta chain sequences. In a later analysis, TCR nucleotide sequences were compared against IMGT/GENE-DB human TR gene sequences so that V and J genes could be assigned. The TCRdist pipeline was used in a later analysis to assign CDR3 sequences and most-parsimonious VDJ recombination scenarios. In a later analysis, each TCR beta chain was defined by its CDR3 amino acid sequence together with its V-gene family, and reads lacking a unique V-gene family were excluded. In a later analysis, around 600 highly shared, low-generation-probability nucleotide sequences were removed to address suspected cross-contamination and a sequencing artifact. In a later analysis, a clonal expansion index was calculated for each public chain from normalized within-repertoire ranks of inferred template counts. A later analysis computed generation probabilities with a VDJ recombination model fitted to out-of-frame rearrangements, and checked the results against IGoR. Hypergeometric tests were used in a later analysis to score TCR-TCR, TCR-HLA and TCR-CMV co-occurrence, with a repertoire-size bias correction applied to the TCR pairs. In a later analysis, false discovery rates were estimated by permuting HLA or CMV assignments 20 times. In a later analysis, co-occurring TCRs were grouped with DBSCAN, and TCRdist sequence similarity was added when clustering was performed within HLA-allele-positive subsets. Repertoires with fewer than 30,000 or more than 120,000 public chains, plus five repertoires with anomalous nucleotide sharing, were excluded from co-occurrence clustering. TCRdb mirrors the immuneACCESS table, restricted to in-frame sequences. Some clones are absent from its copies; in checked studies, under half trace to an unresolved V gene, and the reason for the others is unknown. D and trimming were read from the DNA, whereas the V and J calls and clone size are those reported in that table. This sample is represented by 130,000 to 150,000 clones; about 78% of them were singletons. The ten most abundant clones make up under 7.5% of the sample.

Concerning this clone itself: The antigen this receptor binds is unknown. Per-base quality was not reported, and no clone a single base away is much larger than it.

The cohort consisted of approximately 690 healthy bone marrow donors. At the time of sampling, all cohort members were nominally healthy, though unrecorded immune exposures were likely present. The donor tested CMV seropositive and was one of the 289 seropositive cohort members. Every donor gave a peripheral blood sample, and the peripheral blood mononuclear cells from that sample were used for TCR beta sequencing. Genomic DNA extraction from the blood cell samples was performed with the Qiagen DNeasy Blood Extraction Kit. The sample taken for sequencing was PBMCs. The source of this sequence is a man aged 35 to 55 in good health and CMV-seropositive.

Read as DNA, the sequence is TGTGCCAGCAGCCAAGGCTTTACCGGACAGGGGGCTTACTATGGCTACACCTTC. Its protein is CASSQGFTGQGAYYGYTF. The receptor chain draws on TRBV4-2 and TRBJ1-2, with 11 bases aligning to TRBD1. The CDR3 numbers 18 residues from cysteine through phenylalanine. CDR3 DNA is the only sequence kept; it has 54 bases, read in frame from the first base. Via the germline V gene, CDR1 is LGHNA and CDR2 YNFKEQ. V trim: 1 base; J trim: 3 bases; unmatched bases: 10.